These T cell receptor beta chains were read from a single sample in a study of shared clonotypes between healthy human individuals. Generated by immunoSEQ multiplex PCR, the TCRdb table keeps only in-frame clones and is missing some. The sample contains some 1.5 million clones, 95% to 99% of which appear only once. The sequenced sample was naive CD4+ T cells sorted from blood. Every receptor here comes from a man aged 25 to 40 in good health. CDR3s include the opening cysteine and the closing phenylalanine or tryptophan. D genes are given only for firm matches. Rows give clone size only sometimes, using once, few, many, or a class for an expanded clone.

>NA|NA|TRBV6-5|TRBJ2-5
TGTGCCAGCAGTACGCACAGGGTAGCGCAGGAGACCCAGTACTTC
CASSTHRVAQETQYF
>NA|NA|TRBV9|TRBJ2-7
TGTGCCAGCAGCGTAGGCGGCAGGGCACAACCCTACGAGCAGTACTTC
CASSVGGRAQPYEQYF
>TRBD1|NA|TRBV28|TRBJ1-5
TGTGCCAGCAGGGGGACAGGGGATCAGCCCCAGCATTTT
CASRGTGDQPQHF
>NA|NA|TRBV25-1|TRBJ2-7
TGTGCCAGCAGTGAATGGAGTGTAGGGGGGTCCTACGAGCAGTACTTC
CASSEWSVGGSYEQYF
>NA|NA|TRBV28|TRBJ1-4
TGTGCCAGCACCCAGAGCCCCGATAAACTGTTTTTT
CASTQSPDKLFF
>NA|NA|TRBV15|TRBJ2-7
TGTGCCACCAGCAGAGCCAAAGACTACGAGCAGTACTTC
CATSRAKDYEQYF
>NA|NA|TRBV28|TRBJ2-2
TGTGCCAGCAGTTTATACGGGGCGAACACCGGGGAGCTGTTTTTT
CASSLYGANTGELFF
>NA|NA|TRBV29-1|TRBJ1-4
TGCAGCGTTGGGCAGAACAATGAAAAACTGTTTTTT
CSVGQNNEKLFF
>TRBD2|NA|TRBV19|TRBJ2-7
TGTGCCAGTAGTCGGGGGGCCTACGAGCAGTACTTC
CASSRGAYEQYF
>TRBD2|NA|TRBV25-1|TRBJ2-3
TGTGCCAGCGGCCCCGGGGGGATGATCGGGACAGATACGCAGTATTTT
CASGPGGMIGTDTQYF
>NA|once|TRBV7-2|TRBJ2-1
TGTGCCAGCAGCCTGAGGTGGAATGAGCAGTTCTTC
CASSLRWNEQFF
>TRBD1|NA|TRBV11-2|TRBJ2-7
TGTGCCAGCAGCTTAGGAGAGACAGGGTTGGGCTACGAGCAGTACTTC
CASSLGETGLGYEQYF
>TRBD1|NA|TRBV9|TRBJ2-5
TGTGCCAGCAGCCCCGGGGACAGGGGGGAAGAGACCCAGTACTTC
CASSPGDRGEETQYF
>NA|NA|TRBV2|TRBJ2-5
TGTGCCAGCACCCCGGGACCCTTGCTAGAGACCCAGTACTTC
CASTPGPLLETQYF
>NA|NA|TRBV5-4|TRBJ1-1
TGTGCCAGCAGCTTGGCCGGGCGACTGAACACTGAAGCTTTCTTT
CASSLAGRLNTEAFF
>NA|NA|TRBV27|TRBJ1-1
TGTGCCAGCAGCCAGCTCATAATTCCCACTGAAGCTTTCTTT
CASSQLIIPTEAFF
>NA|NA|TRBV19|TRBJ1-3
TGTGCCAGTAAAACCCACTCGAGCTCTGGAAACACCATATATTTT
CASKTHSSSGNTIYF
>NA|NA|TRBV18|TRBJ2-1
TGTGCCAGCTCACCCCTGGATTTGGACTCCTACAATGAGCAGTTCTTC
CASSPLDLDSYNEQFF
>NA|NA|TRBV7-9|TRBJ2-7
TGTGCCAGCAGCTCGGGGACACACATATCCTTTCGCGAGCAGTACTTC
CASSSGTHISFREQYF
>NA|once|TRBV6-5|TRBJ1-5
TGTGCCAGCAGAACAGCCGTCTTTGGGCCCCAGCATTTT
CASRTAVFGPQHF
>NA|NA|TRBV4-3|TRBJ2-7
TGCGCCAGCAGCCAAGAAGCCCGAGGGTTATACGAGCAGTACTTC
CASSQEARGLYEQYF
>TRBD2|NA|TRBV19|TRBJ2-3
TGTGCCAGTAGTTACCTTGGACTAGAAATCACAGATACGCAGTATTTT
CASSYLGLEITDTQYF
>NA|NA|TRBV5-1|TRBJ2-3
TGCGCCAGCAGCTTGGATCAGAGCACAGATACGCAGTATTTT
CASSLDQSTDTQYF
>NA|few|TRBV9|TRBJ2-2
TGTGCCACCGGGCGACGGCCCGGGGAGCTGTTTTTT
CATGRRPGELFF
>TRBD1|NA|TRBV19|TRBJ2-7
TGTGCCAGTAGTAAACTGGGGACAGAATACGAGCAGTACTTC
CASSKLGTEYEQYF
>TRBD1|NA|TRBV5-4|TRBJ2-5
TGTGCCAGCAGCTTGGGACAGGGCCGAGGGACCCAGTACTTC
CASSLGQGRGTQYF
>TRBD2|NA|TRBV9|TRBJ2-1
TGTGCCAGCAGCGTGCGACTAGCGGGAGCAAGTGAGCAGTTCTTC
CASSVRLAGASEQFF
>TRBD2|NA|TRBV4-2|TRBJ2-1
TGTGCCAGCAGCCAAGATCTAGGGGAAGCGGGAGGATGGAATGAGCAGTTCTTC
CASSQDLGEAGGWNEQFF
>TRBD1|NA|TRBV27|TRBJ2-1
TGTGCCAGCACCCGGGACAGGGTTTCCCATGAGCAGTTCTTC
CASTRDRVSHEQFF
>TRBD1|NA|TRBV5-1|TRBJ2-7
TGCGCCAGCAGCTTTACAGGGGGCTCCTACGAGCAGTACTTC
CASSFTGGSYEQYF
>NA|NA|TRBV6-1|TRBJ2-7
TGTGCCAGCAGCACAGGGCCCTCCTACGAGCAGTACTTC
CASSTGPSYEQYF